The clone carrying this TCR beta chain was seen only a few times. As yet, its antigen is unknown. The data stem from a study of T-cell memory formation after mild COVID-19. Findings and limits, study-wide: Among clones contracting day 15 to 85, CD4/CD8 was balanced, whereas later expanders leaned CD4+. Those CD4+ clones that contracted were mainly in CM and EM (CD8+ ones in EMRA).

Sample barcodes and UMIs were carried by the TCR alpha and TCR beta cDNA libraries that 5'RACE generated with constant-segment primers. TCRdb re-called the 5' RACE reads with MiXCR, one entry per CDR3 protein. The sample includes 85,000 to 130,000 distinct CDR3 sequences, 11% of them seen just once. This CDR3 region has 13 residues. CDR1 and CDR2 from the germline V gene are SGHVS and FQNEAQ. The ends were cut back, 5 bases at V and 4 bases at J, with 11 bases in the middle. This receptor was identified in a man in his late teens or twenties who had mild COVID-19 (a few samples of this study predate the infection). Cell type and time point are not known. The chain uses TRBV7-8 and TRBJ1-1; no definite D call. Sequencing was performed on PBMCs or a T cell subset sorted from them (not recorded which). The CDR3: CASSRDIRTEAFF. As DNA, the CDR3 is TGTGCCAGCAGCCGGGATATTCGCACTGAAGCTTTCTTT.